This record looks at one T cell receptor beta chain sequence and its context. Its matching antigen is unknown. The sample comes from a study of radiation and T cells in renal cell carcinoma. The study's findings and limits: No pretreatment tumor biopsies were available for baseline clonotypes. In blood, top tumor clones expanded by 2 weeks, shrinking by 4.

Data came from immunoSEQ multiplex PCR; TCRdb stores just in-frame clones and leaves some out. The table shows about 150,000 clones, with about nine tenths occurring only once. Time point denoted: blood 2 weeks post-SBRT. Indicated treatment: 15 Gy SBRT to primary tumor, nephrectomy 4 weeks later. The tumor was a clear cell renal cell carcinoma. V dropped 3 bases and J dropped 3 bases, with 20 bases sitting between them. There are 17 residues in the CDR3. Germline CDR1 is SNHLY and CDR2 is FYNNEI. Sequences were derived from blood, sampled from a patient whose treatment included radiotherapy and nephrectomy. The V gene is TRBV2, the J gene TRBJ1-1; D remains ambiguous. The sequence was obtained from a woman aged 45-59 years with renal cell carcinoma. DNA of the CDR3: TGTGCCAGCAGTGAGAAATTGTTCTGGGTAGGAGACACTGAAGCTTTCTTT. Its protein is CASSEKLFWVGDTEAFF.